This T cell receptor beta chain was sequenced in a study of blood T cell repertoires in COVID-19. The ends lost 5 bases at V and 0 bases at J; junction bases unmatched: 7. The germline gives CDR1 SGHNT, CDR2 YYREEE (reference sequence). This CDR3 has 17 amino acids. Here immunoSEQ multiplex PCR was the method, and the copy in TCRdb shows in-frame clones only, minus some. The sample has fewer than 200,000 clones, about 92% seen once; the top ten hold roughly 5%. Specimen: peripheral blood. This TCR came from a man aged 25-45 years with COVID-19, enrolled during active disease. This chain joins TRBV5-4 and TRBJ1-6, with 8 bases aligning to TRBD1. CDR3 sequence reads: CASRDYRGSSYNSPLHF. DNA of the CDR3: TGTGCCAGCAGGGACTACAGGGGGAGCTCCTATAATTCACCCCTCCACTTT.